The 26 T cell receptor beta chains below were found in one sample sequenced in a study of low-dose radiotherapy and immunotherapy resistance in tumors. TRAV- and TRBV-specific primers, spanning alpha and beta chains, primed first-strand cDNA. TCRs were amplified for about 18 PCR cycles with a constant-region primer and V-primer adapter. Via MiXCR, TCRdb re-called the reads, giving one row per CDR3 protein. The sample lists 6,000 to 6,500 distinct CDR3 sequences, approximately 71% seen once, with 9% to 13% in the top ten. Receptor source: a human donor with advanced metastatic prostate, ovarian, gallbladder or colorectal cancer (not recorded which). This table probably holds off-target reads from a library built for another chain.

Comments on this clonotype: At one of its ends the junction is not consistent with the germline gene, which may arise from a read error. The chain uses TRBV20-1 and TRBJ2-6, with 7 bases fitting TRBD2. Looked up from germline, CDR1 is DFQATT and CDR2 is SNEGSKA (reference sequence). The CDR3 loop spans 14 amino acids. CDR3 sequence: CRASGTSGANVLTF. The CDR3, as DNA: TGCAGGGCTAGCGGAACCTCTGGGGCCAACGTCCTGACTTTC.

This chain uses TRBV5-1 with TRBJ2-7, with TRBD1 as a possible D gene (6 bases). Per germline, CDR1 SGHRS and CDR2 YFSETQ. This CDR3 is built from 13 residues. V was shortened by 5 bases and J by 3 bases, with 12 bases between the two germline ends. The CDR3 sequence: CASSRTALYEQYF. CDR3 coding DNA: TGCGCCAGCAGTAGGACAGCCCTCTACGAGCAGTACTTC.

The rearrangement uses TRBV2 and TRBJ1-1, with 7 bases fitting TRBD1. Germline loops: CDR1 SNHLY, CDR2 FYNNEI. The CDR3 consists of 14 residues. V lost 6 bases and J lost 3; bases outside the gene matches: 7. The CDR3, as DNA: TGTGCCAGCAGGCCGGGACAGAGTTACACTGAAGCTTTCTTT. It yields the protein CASRPGQSYTEAFF.

The CDR3 here is CASSFGTANTEAFF. CDR3 sequence (DNA): TGTGCCAGCAGCTTCGGGACAGCTAACACTGAAGCTTTCTTT. This chain joins TRBV7-2 and TRBJ1-1; 7 nucleotides line up with TRBD1. The trim removed 3 bases at V and 2 bases at J, leaving 3 bases unmatched. There are 14 residues in the CDR3. The germline gives CDR1 SGHTA, CDR2 FQGNSA. Looking up the rest from reference TRBV7-2 and TRBJ1-1 gives the full variable domain: GAGVSQSPSNKVTEKGKDVELRCDPISGHTALYWYRQSLGQGLEFLIYFQGNSAPDKSGLPSDRFSAERTGGSVSTLTIQRTQQEDSAVYLCASSFGTANTEAFFGQGTRLTVV.

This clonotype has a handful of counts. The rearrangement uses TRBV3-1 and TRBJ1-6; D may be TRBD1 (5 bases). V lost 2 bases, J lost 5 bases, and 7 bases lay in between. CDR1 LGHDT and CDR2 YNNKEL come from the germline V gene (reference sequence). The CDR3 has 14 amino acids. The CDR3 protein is CASSQQGNNSPLHF. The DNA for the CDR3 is TGTGCCAGCAGCCAACAGGGAAATAATTCACCCCTCCACTTT.

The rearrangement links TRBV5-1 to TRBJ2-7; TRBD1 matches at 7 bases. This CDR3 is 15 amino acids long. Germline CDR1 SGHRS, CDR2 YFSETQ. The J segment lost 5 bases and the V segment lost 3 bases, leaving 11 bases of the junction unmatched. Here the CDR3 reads CASSSRDRQGDEQYF. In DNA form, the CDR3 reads TGCGCCAGCAGCTCCCGGGACAGACAAGGGGACGAGCAGTACTTC.

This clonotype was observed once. CDR3 loop: CASRGPGGEKLFF. The CDR3, as DNA: TGCGCCAGCAGGGGGCCTGGGGGTGAAAAACTGTTTTTT. The chain joins TRBV10-2 to TRBJ1-4; tentatively, D is TRBD1 (5 bases). This CDR3 is built from 13 residues. Trimming took 6 bases from V and 7 from J, leaving 12 bases between them. CDR1 and CDR2 (germline): WSHSY, SAAADI.

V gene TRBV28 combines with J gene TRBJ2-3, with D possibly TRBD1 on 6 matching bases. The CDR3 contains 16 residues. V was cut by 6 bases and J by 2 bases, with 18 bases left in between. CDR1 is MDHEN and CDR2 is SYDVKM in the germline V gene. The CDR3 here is CASRLAGTPDTDTQYF. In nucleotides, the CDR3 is TGTGCCAGCAGGCTAGCCGGGACACCCGACACAGATACGCAGTATTTT.

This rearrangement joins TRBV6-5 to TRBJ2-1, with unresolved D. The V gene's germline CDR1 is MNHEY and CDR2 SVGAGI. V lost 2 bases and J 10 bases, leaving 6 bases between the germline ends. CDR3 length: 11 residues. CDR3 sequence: CASSYMGEQFF. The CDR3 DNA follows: TGTGCCAGCAGTTACATGGGGGAGCAGTTCTTC.

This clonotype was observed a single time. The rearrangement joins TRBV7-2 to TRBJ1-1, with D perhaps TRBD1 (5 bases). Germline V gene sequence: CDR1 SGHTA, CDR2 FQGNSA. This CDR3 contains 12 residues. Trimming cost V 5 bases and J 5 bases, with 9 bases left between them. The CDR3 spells CASSPQGTEAFF. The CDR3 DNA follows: TGTGCCAGCAGCCCCCAGGGTACTGAAGCTTTCTTT. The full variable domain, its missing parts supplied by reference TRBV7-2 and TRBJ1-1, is GAGVSQSPSNKVTEKGKDVELRCDPISGHTALYWYRQSLGQGLEFLIYFQGNSAPDKSGLPSDRFSAERTGGSVSTLTIQRTQQEDSAVYLCASSPQGTEAFFGQGTRLTVV.

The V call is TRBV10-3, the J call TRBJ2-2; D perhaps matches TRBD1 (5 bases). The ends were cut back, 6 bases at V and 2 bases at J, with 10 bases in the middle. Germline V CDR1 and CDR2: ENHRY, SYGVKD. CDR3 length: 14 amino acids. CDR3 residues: CAIRWGSNTGELFF. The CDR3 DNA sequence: TGTGCCATCAGATGGGGCAGTAACACCGGGGAGCTGTTTTTT.

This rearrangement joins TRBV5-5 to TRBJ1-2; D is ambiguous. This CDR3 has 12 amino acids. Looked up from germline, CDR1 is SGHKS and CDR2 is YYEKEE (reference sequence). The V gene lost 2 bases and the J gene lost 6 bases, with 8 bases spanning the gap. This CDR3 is CASSFSYHGYTF. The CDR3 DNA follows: TGTGCCAGCAGCTTTTCGTATCATGGCTACACCTTC.

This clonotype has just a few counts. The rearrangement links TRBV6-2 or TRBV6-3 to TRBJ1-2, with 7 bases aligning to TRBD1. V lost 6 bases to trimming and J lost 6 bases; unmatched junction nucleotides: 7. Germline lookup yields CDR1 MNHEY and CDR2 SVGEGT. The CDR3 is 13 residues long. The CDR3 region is CASRTQGFHGYTF. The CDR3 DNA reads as TGTGCCAGCAGGACACAGGGGTTCCATGGCTACACCTTC.

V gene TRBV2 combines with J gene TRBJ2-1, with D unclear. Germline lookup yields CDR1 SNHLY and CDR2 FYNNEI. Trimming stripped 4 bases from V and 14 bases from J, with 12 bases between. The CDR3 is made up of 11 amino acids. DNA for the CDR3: TGTGCCAGCAGTGTAGGCAGGTGGGAGTTCTTC. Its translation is CASSVGRWEFF.

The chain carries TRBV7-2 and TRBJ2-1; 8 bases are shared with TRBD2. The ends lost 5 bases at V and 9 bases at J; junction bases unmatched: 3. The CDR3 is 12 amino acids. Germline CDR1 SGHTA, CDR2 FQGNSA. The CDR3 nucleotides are TGTGCCAGCAGCCGGACTAGCATTGAGCAGTTCTTC. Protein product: CASSRTSIEQFF.

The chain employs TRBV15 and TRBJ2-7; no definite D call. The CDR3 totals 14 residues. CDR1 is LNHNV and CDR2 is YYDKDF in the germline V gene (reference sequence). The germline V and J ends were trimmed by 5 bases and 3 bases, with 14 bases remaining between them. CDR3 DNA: TGTGCCACCAGCCCCAGGAACGGCTTCTACGAGCAGTACTTC. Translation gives CATSPRNGFYEQYF.

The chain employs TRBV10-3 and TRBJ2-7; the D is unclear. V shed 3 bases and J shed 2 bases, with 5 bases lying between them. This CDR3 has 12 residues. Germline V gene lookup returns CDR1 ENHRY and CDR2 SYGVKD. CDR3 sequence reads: CAISDPAYEQYF. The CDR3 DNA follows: TGTGCCATCAGTGATCCGGCCTACGAGCAGTACTTC.

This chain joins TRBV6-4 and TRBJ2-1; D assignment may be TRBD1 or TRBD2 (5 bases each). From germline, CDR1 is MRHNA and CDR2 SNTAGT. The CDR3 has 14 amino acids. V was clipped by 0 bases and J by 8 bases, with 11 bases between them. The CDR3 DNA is TGTGCCAGCAGTGACTCTCTAGTGGGGGATGAGCAGTTCTTC. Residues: CASSDSLVGDEQFF.

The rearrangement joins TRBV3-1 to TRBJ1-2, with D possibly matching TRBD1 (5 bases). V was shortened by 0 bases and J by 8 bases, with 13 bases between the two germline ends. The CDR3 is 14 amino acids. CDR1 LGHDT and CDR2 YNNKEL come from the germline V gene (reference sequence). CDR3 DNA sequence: TGTGCCAGCAGCCAAGATAGTATGGGGCGAGGCTACACCTTC. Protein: CASSQDSMGRGYTF.

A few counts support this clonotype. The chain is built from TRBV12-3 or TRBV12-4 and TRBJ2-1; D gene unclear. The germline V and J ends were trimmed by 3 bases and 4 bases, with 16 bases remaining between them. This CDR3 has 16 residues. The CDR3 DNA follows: TGTGCCAGCAGTTTGGCTAGGACGGGTTTATACAATGAGCAGTTCTTC. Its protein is CASSLARTGLYNEQFF.

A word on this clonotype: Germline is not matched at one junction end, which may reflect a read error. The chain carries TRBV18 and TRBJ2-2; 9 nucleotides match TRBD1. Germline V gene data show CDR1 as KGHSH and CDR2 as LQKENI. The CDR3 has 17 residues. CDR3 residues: CASSPNRDRVTTGELIF. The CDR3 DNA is TGTGCCAGCTCACCCAACCGGGACAGGGTCACGACCGGGGAGCTGATTTTT.

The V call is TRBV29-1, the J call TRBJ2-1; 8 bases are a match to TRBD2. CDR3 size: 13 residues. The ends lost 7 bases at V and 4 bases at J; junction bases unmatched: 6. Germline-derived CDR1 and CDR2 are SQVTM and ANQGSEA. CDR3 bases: TGCAGCGGCCAGCGGGAGAGGTACAATGAGCAGTTCTTC. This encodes CSGQRERYNEQFF.

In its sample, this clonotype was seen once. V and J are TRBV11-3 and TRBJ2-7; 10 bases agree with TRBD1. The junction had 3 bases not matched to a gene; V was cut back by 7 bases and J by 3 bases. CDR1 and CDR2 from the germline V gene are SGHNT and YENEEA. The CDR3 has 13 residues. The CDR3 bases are TGTGCCAGCATTGGGGACAGGGGCTACGAGCAGTACTTC. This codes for CASIGDRGYEQYF.

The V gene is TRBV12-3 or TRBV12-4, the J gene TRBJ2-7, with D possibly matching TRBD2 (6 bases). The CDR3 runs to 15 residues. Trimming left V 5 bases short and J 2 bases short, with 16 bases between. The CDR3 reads CASSGGGQGTYEQYF. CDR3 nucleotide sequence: TGTGCCAGCAGTGGCGGAGGGCAGGGCACCTACGAGCAGTACTTC.

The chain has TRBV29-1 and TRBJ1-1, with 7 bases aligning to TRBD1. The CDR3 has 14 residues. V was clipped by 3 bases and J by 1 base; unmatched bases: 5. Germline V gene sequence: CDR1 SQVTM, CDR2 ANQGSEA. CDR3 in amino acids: CSVEVTGRNTEAFF. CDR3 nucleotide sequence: TGCAGCGTTGAGGTGACAGGGCGGAACACTGAAGCTTTCTTT.

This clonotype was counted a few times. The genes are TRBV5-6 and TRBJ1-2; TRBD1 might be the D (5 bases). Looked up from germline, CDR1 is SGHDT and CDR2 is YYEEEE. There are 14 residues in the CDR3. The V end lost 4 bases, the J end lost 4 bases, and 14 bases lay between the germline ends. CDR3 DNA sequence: TGTGCCAGCAGCGACAGCACCCCGGGCTATGGCTACACCTTC. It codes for CASSDSTPGYGYTF.